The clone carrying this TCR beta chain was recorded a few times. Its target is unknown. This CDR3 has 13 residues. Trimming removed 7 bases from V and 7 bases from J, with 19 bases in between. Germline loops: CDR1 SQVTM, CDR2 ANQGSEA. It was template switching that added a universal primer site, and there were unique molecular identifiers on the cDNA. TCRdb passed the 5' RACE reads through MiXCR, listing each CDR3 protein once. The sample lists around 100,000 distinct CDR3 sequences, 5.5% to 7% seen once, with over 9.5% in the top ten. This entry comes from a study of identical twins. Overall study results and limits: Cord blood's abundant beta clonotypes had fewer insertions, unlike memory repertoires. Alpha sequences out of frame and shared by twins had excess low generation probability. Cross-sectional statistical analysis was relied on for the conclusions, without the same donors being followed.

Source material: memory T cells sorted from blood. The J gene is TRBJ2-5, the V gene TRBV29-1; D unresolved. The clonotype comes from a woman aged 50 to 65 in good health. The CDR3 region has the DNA TGCAGCGCGGCGTTTGGGGTACCAGGGACCCAGTACTTC. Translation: CSAAFGVPGTQYF.